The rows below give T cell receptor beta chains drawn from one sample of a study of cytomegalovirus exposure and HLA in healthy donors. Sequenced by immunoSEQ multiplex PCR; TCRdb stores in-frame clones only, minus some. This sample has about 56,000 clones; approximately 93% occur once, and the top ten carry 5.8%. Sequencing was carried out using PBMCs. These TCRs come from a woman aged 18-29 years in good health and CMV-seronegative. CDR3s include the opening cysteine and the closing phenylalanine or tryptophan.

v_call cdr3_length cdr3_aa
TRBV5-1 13 CASSLGGPDTQYF
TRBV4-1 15 CASSQGQGSGYGYTF
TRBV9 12 CASSSRGYEQYF
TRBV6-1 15 CASSEVDRAGVGYTF
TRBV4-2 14 CASSPGVNTGELFF
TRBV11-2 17 CASSLFSLTVGTNEQYF
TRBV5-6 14 CASSLAGSYNEQFF
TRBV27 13 CASSPDSSYGYTF
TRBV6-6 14 CASSSRTVGTEAFF
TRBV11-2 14 CASSLELEGTEAFF
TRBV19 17 CASSIARGNRANYGYTF
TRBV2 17 CASSGHTLGGTGNTIYF
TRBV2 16 CASTTGGQGGTQPQHF
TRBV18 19 CASSLNTGTGGISGNTIYF
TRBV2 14 CASSRTENTGELFF
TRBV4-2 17 CASSQDGASGGQETQYF
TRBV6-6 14 CASRETLNTGELFF